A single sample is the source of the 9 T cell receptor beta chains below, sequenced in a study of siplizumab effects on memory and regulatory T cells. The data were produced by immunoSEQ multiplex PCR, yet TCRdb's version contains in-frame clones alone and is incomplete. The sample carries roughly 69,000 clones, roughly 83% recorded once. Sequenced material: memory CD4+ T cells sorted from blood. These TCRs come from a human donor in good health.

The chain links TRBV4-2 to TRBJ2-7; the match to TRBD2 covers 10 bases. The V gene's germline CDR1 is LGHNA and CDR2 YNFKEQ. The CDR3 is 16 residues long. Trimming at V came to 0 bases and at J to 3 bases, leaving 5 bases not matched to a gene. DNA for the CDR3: TGTGCCAGCAGCCAAGAGGCTAGCGGGAGTTTCTACGAGCAGTACTTC. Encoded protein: CASSQEASGSFYEQYF.

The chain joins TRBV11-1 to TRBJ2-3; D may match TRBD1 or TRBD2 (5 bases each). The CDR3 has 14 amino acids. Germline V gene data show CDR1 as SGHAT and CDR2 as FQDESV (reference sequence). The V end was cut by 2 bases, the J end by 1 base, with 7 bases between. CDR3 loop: CASSLWDGTDTQYF. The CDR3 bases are TGTGCCAGCAGCTTATGGGACGGCACAGATACGCAGTATTTT.

The CDR3 loop is CASSSQRGTNEQFF. CDR3 nucleotides: TGTGCCAGTAGTAGCCAGCGGGGGACCAATGAGCAGTTCTTC. The V gene is TRBV19, the J gene TRBJ2-1, with 8 bases identical to TRBD2. The CDR3 is made up of 14 amino acids. Germline V CDR1 and CDR2: LNHDA, SQIVND (reference sequence). The V gene end was trimmed by 4 bases and the J gene end by 6 bases; junction bases not matched to a gene: 5.

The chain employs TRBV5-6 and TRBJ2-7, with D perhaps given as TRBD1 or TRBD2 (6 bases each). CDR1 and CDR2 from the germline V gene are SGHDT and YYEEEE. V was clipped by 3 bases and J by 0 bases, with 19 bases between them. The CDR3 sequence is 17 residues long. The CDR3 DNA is TGTGCCAGCAGCTCCCCGGGGGCCGAAAGGAGCTCCTACGAGCAGTACTTC. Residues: CASSSPGAERSSYEQYF.

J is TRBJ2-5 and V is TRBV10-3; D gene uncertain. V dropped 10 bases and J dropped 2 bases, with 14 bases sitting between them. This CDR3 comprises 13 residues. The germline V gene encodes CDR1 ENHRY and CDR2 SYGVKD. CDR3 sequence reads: CATRPTLQETQYF. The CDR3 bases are TGTGCCACCCGTCCTACTCTACAAGAGACCCAGTACTTC.

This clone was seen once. The CDR3 loop reads CASSDVRGAQTQYF. The CDR3 nucleotides read TGCGCCAGCAGTGACGTCCGGGGGGCGCAGACCCAGTACTTC. V and J are TRBV10-2 and TRBJ2-5; D possibly corresponds to TRBD2 (7 bases). CDR1 WSHSY and CDR2 SAAADI come from the germline V gene. CDR3 length: 14 residues. The V gene lost 3 bases and the J gene lost 6 bases, with 14 bases spanning the gap.

CDR3 nucleotide sequence: TGTGCCAGCAGCGCTGGGTCGGGAGGAGGTGGAAACACCATATATTTT. Translating it yields CASSAGSGGGGNTIYF. The chain couples TRBV7-7 to TRBJ1-3; D unclear. V lost 5 bases to trimming and J lost 3 bases, with 17 bases between them. Germline CDR1 SSHAT, CDR2 FNYEAQ (reference sequence). The length of the CDR3 is 16 residues.

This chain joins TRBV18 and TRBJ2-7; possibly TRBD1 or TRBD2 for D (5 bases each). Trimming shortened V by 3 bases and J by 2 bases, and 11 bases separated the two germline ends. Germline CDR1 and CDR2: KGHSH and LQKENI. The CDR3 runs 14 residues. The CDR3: CASSPGTDAYEQYF. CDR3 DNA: TGTGCCAGCTCACCCGGGACGGATGCCTACGAGCAGTACTTC.

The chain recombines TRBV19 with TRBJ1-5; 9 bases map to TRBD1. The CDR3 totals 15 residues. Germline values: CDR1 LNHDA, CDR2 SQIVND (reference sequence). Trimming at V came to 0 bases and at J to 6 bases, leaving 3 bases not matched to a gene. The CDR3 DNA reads TGTGCCAGTAGTATAGAGGGACAGGGAGGTCAGCCCCAGCATTTT. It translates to CASSIEGQGGQPQHF.